This TCR beta chain was profiled in a study of beta chain features in type 1 diabetes. Study results and caveats: A greater similarity of naive, central memory and Treg TCRB repertoires was seen among patients than among healthy donors. A moderate, significant TCRB CDR3 shortening appeared in type 1 diabetes across four CD4+ subsets.

Every donor provided one heparinised blood draw, which averaged approximately 100 mL. Germline lookup yields CDR1 SEHNR and CDR2 FQNEAQ (reference sequence). The CDR3 consists of 16 residues. The V gene lost 1 base and the J gene lost 4 bases, with 11 bases spanning the gap. Concerning this clone itself: Its antigen is unknown.

TCRB transcripts that were expressed got sequenced, as all of the isolated RNA had been reverse transcribed. Sequencing used immunoSEQ multiplex PCR; TCRdb keeps in-frame clones, though not all of them. The sample has under 25,000 clones; approximately 50% are singletons. The gene calls are TRBV7-9 and TRBJ2-6; perhaps TRBD2 as D (6 bases). The TCR comes from a man in his late teens or twenties in good health. Sequenced input: stem cell memory CD4+ T cells from blood. The CDR3 spells CASSLVGAGGANVLTF. The CDR3, as DNA: TGTGCCAGCAGCTTAGTAGGGGCGGGGGGGGCCAACGTCCTGACTTTC.